The entry below describes one T cell receptor beta chain. Its antigen remains unidentified. Terminally differentiated effector memory CD45RA+ cells were excluded from the naive CD8 cells, which were CD45RO-negative and positively selected for CCR7. Data came from immunoSEQ multiplex PCR; TCRdb stores just in-frame clones and leaves some out. The repertoire has roughly 2.1 million clones, more than 85% of them found once; the top ten carry approximately 1.7%. The data belong to a study of shared clonotypes between healthy human individuals. Across the whole study: Per donor, CD8 memory used one plate, CD8 naive used two, CD4 memory used three and CD4 naive used three.

Whole-study results and caveats: For sorted subsets, rarefaction showed incomplete sequencing despite large depth.

Losses at the gene ends were 2 bases for V and 2 bases for J; bases not matched to a gene: 6. Germline V gives CDR1 SGHRS, CDR2 YFSETQ. The CDR3 is 16 amino acids. The clonotype was recovered from a man aged 18 to 30 in good health. Some clones in this sample may be carry-over from other donors' samples. V usage is TRBV5-1 and J usage is TRBJ2-7; TRBD2 matches at 11 bases. The material sequenced was naive CD8+ T cells from PBMCs. CDR3 sequence reads: CASSLLAGAPTYEQYF. As DNA, the CDR3 is TGCGCCAGCAGCTTACTAGCGGGAGCTCCCACCTACGAGCAGTACTTC.